This TCR beta chain is from a study of cytomegalovirus exposure and HLA in healthy donors. Looked up from germline, CDR1 is SGDLS and CDR2 is YYNGEE. The CDR3 is 13 amino acids. The germline V and J ends were trimmed by 3 bases and 6 bases, with 9 bases remaining between them. PCR involved 60 Vbeta and 13 Jbeta primers. Profiled with immunoSEQ multiplex PCR; TCRdb holds only in-frame clones, not every one. The table lists 130,000 or so clones, approximately 78% of them singletons. This clone was counted a few times. The sequenced sample was PBMCs. The chain employs TRBV9 and TRBJ2-2; no clear D. This receptor was identified in a man aged 40-55 years in good health and CMV-seronegative. The CDR3 nucleotides are TGTGCCAGCAGCGCAGTTTTGGCCGGGGAGCTGTTTTTT. Translated: CASSAVLAGELFF.